This is a list of T cell receptor beta chains from one sample in a study of early T cells in non-severe SARS-CoV-2 infection. Via MiXCR, TCRdb re-called the 5' RACE reads, giving one row per CDR3 protein. In the table there are tens of thousands of distinct CDR3 sequences, 8% to 10% of which are singletons. The material sequenced was whole blood. The receptors were sampled from an adult who was a healthcare worker with PCR-confirmed SARS-CoV-2 infection or an uninfected control (not recorded which). Both conserved end residues are part of each CDR3. Rows may omit the clone size; those that give it use once, few, many or a size class.

abundance	v_gene	j_gene	CDR3aa
few	TRBV12-3/TRBV12-4	TRBJ2-3	CASSPSGGRGTQYF
few	TRBV28	TRBJ2-3	CASSFGIEEADTQYF
many	TRBV6-6	TRBJ1-1	CAGQGGWMNTEAFF
few	TRBV3-1	TRBJ2-3	CASSRSDTQYF
many	TRBV5-5	TRBJ2-2	CASSPRLSKTVVTGELFF
-	TRBV19	TRBJ2-5	CASSTTKGGETQYF
many	TRBV15	TRBJ1-3	CATSRDRWLENTIYF
-	TRBV29-1	TRBJ2-1	CSVDSRGGNEQFF
-	TRBV21-1	TRBJ2-7	CASSKYYEQYF
-	TRBV12-3/TRBV12-4	TRBJ2-1	CASRLAGAYNEQFF
-	TRBV15	TRBJ1-1	CATKVGQNTEAFF
few	TRBV4-1	TRBJ2-7	CASSQVGGHEQYF
few	TRBV10-1	TRBJ1-4	CASSPANGEKLFF
-	TRBV6-5	TRBJ2-3	CASRMTSGSRDTQYF
few	TRBV14	TRBJ2-4	CASSQAGPQNIQYF
few	TRBV29-1	TRBJ2-6	CSVRQGATGANVLTF
-	TRBV5-1	TRBJ2-2	CASSPLQTAGELFF
few	TRBV12-3/TRBV12-4	TRBJ2-2	CASSFSWQGNTGELFF
-	TRBV27	TRBJ2-3	CASSSGSSADTQYF
-	TRBV20-1	TRBJ2-7	CSARVPGSAVYEQYF
-	TRBV7-2	TRBJ1-3	CASSPRHSSGNTIYF
-	TRBV4-1	TRBJ1-2	CASSQGTGNHTF
few	TRBV4-1	TRBJ2-1	CASSQITGRYNEQFF